One sample yielded the 14 T cell receptor beta chains listed below, sequenced in a study of T cell responses to AZD1222 COVID-19 vaccine (dated by TCRdb to the early 2020s). Read against the paper, the sample's time point label means: baseline before first vaccination. The library was made by the immunoSEQ multiplex PCR assay. TCRdb obtained this table from immuneACCESS and retained in-frame rearrangements with V and J assigned. These tables miss some clones; where compared with another copy, unresolved V genes account for less than half of the shortfall, and the remainder is unexplained. The sample table records roughly 100,000 clones; 88% of these occur just once. The ten largest clones take up 9% to 9.5% of the sample. Sequencing was performed on peripheral blood, taken on day 0 of AZD1222 vaccination. The receptor source for this set is an adult in good health.

V is TRBV6-5 and J is TRBJ1-1; 10 bases map to TRBD1. In germline, CDR1 is MNHEY, CDR2 SVGAGI. Trimming at V came to 5 bases and at J to 1 base, leaving 4 bases not matched to a gene. The CDR3 is made up of 15 amino acids. The CDR3 DNA reads TGTGCCAGCAGTCGGGACAGGGGCACGAACACTGAAGCTTTCTTT. Protein product: CASSRDRGTNTEAFF.

The rearrangement uses TRBV3-1 (or the pseudogene TRBV3-2) and TRBJ1-6; TRBD1 aligns across 8 bases. This CDR3 has 17 amino acids. CDR1 is LGHDT, CDR2 YNNKEL, per germline (reference sequence). The junction had 9 bases not matched to a gene; V was cut back by 0 bases and J by 8 bases. The CDR3 sequence: CASSQEATRGQDSPLHF. CDR3 sequence (DNA): TGTGCCAGCAGCCAAGAAGCTACCAGGGGGCAAGATTCACCCCTCCACTTT.

The chain joins TRBV20-1 to TRBJ2-3; D remains unclear. Looked up from germline, CDR1 is DFQATT and CDR2 is SNEGSKA (reference sequence). The V gene lost 3 bases and the J gene lost 2 bases, with 12 bases spanning the gap. CDR3 length: 14 amino acids. The CDR3 is CSASLSGFTDTQYF. The CDR3 DNA sequence: TGCAGTGCTAGTCTCTCAGGATTCACAGATACGCAGTATTTT.

The V call is TRBV11-2, the J call TRBJ2-3, with 12 bases aligning to TRBD2. CDR3 length: 16 amino acids. The germline V gene has CDR1 SGHAT and CDR2 FQNNGV. The V gene end was trimmed by 5 bases and the J gene end by 2 bases; junction bases not matched to a gene: 5. The DNA of the CDR3 is TGTGCCAGCAGCACCCGGACTAGCGGGATCACAGATACGCAGTATTTT. Translation: CASSTRTSGITDTQYF.

The chain links TRBV2 to TRBJ1-1; D is perhaps TRBD1 (6 bases). V lost 3 bases to trimming and J lost 3 bases, with 8 bases between them. The CDR3 length is 13 residues. Germline loops: CDR1 SNHLY, CDR2 FYNNEI. The CDR3 is CASSEGGHTEAFF. CDR3 sequence (DNA): TGTGCCAGCAGTGAGGGGGGCCACACTGAAGCTTTCTTT.

The rearrangement uses TRBV12-5 and TRBJ2-1; 14 bases are a match to TRBD2. CDR3 length: 18 residues. Per the germline V gene, CDR1 is LGHNT and CDR2 is FRNRAP. After removal of 6 bases from V and 0 bases from J, the junction contained 7 bases not matched to a gene. CDR3 sequence (DNA): TGTGCTAGTGGGCCGGGACTAGCGGGAGCCGGCTCCTACAATGAGCAGTTCTTC. Protein sequence: CASGPGLAGAGSYNEQFF.

The chain links TRBV10-3 to TRBJ1-2, with TRBD1 matching 8 bases. In germline, CDR1 is ENHRY, CDR2 SYGVKD. The CDR3 loop spans 13 amino acids. V shed 7 bases and J 4 bases; nucleotides not matched to a gene: 5. CDR3 in DNA: TGTGCCATCAAGTCGGACAGGGTCTATGGCTACACCTTC. Translated, it gives CAIKSDRVYGYTF.

V and J are TRBV19 and TRBJ1-1; tentative D call: TRBD1 (6 bases). The CDR3 spans 16 residues. Between the trimmed V and J ends, which lost 7 bases and 4 bases, there was a span of 22 bases. Germline V CDR1 and CDR2: LNHDA, SQIVND (reference sequence). Here the CDR3 reads CASTGQGKGSGTEAFF. The DNA for the CDR3 is TGTGCCAGTACGGGGCAGGGGAAAGGGTCAGGCACTGAAGCTTTCTTT.

The CDR3 sequence is CASSLGGQGYQETQYF. Here the CDR3 DNA reads TGTGCCAGCAGCTTAGGGGGTCAAGGGTACCAAGAGACCCAGTACTTC. This chain links TRBV11-3 with TRBJ2-5; no firm D call. This CDR3 spans 16 amino acids. Trimming stripped 1 base from V and 0 bases from J, with 12 bases between. Germline CDR1 reads SGHNT; CDR2 reads YENEEA.

The chain carries TRBV5-1 and TRBJ2-1, with D possibly matching TRBD2 (5 bases). V was trimmed by 0 bases and J by 0 bases, leaving 16 bases between them. From germline, CDR1 is SGHRS and CDR2 YFSETQ. The CDR3 consists of 18 residues. The chain's CDR3 is CASSLAGLAGSSYNEQFF. DNA for the CDR3: TGCGCCAGCAGCTTGGCAGGCCTAGCCGGCAGCTCCTACAATGAGCAGTTCTTC. Full variable domain (outside the CDR3, taken from reference TRBV5-1 and TRBJ2-1): KAGVTQTPRYLIKTRGQQVTLSCSPISGHRSVSWYQQTPGQGLQFLFEYFSETQRNKGNFPGRFSGRQFSNSRSEMNVSTLELGDSALYLCASSLAGLAGSSYNEQFFGPGTRLTVL.

The rearrangement joins TRBV28 to TRBJ2-1; possibly TRBD2 for D (6 bases). CDR1 MDHEN and CDR2 SYDVKM come from the germline V gene. Trimming stripped 2 bases from V and 11 bases from J, with 16 bases between. The CDR3 length is 14 residues. The CDR3 bases are TGTGCCAGCAGTTTACCGACTAGTATGGGGAAGCAGTTCTTC. Translating it yields CASSLPTSMGKQFF.

The rearrangement links TRBV9 to TRBJ1-2; D possibly corresponds to TRBD1 (5 bases). Germline V gene sequence: CDR1 SGDLS, CDR2 YYNGEE. V was clipped by 3 bases and J by 5 bases, with 17 bases between them. CDR3 length equals 15 residues. Here the CDR3 reads CASSGQITGEYGYTF. For the CDR3, the DNA is TGTGCCAGCAGCGGACAAATTACAGGCGAATATGGCTACACCTTC.

The CDR3 loop reads CASSLGLSQFF. The CDR3 DNA reads as TGTGCCAGCAGCTTAGGGCTCTCCCAGTTCTTC. The chain uses TRBV7-2 and TRBJ2-1; no clear D gene. Per the germline V gene, CDR1 is SGHTA and CDR2 is FQGNSA. The V end was cut by 1 base, the J end by 13 bases, with 8 bases between. The CDR3 covers 11 residues.

The J gene is TRBJ2-3, the V gene TRBV3-1 (or the pseudogene TRBV3-2); D ambiguous. The V gene lost 1 base and the J gene lost 2 bases, with 10 bases spanning the gap. This CDR3 comprises 15 residues. Germline lookup yields CDR1 LGHDT and CDR2 YNNKEL (reference sequence). The CDR3 spells CASSQAKLPTDTQYF. Written as DNA, the CDR3 is TGTGCCAGCAGCCAAGCTAAGCTCCCCACAGATACGCAGTATTTT.